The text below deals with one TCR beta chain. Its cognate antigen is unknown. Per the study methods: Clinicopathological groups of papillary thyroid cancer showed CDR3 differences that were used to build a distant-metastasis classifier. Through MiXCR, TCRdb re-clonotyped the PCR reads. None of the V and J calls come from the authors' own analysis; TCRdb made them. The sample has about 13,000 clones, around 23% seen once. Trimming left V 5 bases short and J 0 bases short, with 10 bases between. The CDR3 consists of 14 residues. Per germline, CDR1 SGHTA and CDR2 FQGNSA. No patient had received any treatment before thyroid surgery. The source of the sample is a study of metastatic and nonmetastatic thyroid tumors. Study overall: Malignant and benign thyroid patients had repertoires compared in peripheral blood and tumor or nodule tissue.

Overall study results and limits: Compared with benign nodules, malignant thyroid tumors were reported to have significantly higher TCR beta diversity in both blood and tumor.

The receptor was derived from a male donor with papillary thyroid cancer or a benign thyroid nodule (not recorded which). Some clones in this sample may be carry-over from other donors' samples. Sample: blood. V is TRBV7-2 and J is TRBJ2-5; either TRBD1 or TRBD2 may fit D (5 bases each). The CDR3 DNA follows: TGTGCCAGCAGCGGGACCGCCTACCAAGAGACCCAGTACTTC. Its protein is CASSGTAYQETQYF.